This entry describes one T cell receptor (beta chain). Its specificity is unknown. Using a J-beta primer mix together with a sample-barcoded 5' primer, a second PCR was run for roughly 6 to 11 cycles. TCRdb reprocessed the 5' RACE reads with MiXCR, giving one entry per CDR3 protein. The data contain 350,000 to 450,000 distinct CDR3 sequences, 50% to 60% of them singletons. The source of the sample is a study of blood T cells in healthy people across ages. Deletions cut 4 bases from V and 4 bases from J, with 11 bases between. Germline-derived CDR1 and CDR2 are SQVTM and ANQGSEA. The length of the CDR3 is 13 residues. Broader study findings: CMV status of donors was not determined, possibly confounding expanded clonotype changes. Whereas aged donors had fewer naive CD4+ cells, long-lived donors had more of them and higher diversity. Strong correlation linked observed beta diversity and percent naive T cells.

The V call is TRBV29-1, the J call TRBJ1-5; unclear D gene. Sequenced input: blood. This clonotype was obtained from a man in his sixties in good health. CDR3 amino acids: CSVVITDNQPQHF. CDR3 sequence (DNA): TGCAGCGTTGTTATAACCGATAATCAGCCCCAGCATTTT.